The 4 T cell receptor beta chains reported below all come from one sample, sequenced in a study of beta chain features in type 1 diabetes. The whole isolated RNA underwent reverse transcription, so sequencing captured expressed TCRB transcripts. Only in-frame clones appear in the TCRdb table, and some are missing; sequencing was by immunoSEQ multiplex PCR. The sample includes around 690,000 clones, 9.5% to 15% of them seen just once. Broader study findings: Shortening that was moderate but significant affected the TCRB CDR3s of Type 1 diabetes patients in all four CD4+ subsets.

The antigens for these receptors are not known. The sequenced sample consisted of naive CD4+ T cells from blood. These receptors all stem from a man in his thirties or forties with type 1 diabetes.

The rearrangement joins TRBV7-2 to TRBJ2-3; 9 nucleotides align to TRBD2. V dropped 0 bases and J dropped 0; count of bases not matched to a gene: 4. There are 17 residues in the CDR3. Germline V gene lookup returns CDR1 SGHTA and CDR2 FQGNSA. The CDR3 sequence is CASSLARLAGSTDTQYF. In DNA, the CDR3 is TGTGCCAGCAGCTTAGCCCGGCTAGCGGGGAGCACAGATACGCAGTATTTT.

This rearrangement joins TRBV11-2 to TRBJ2-1; D might be TRBD2 (5 bases). This CDR3 spans 16 amino acids. V lost 5 bases and J lost 11, with 25 bases in between. Per germline, CDR1 SGHAT and CDR2 FQNNGV. CDR3 nucleotide sequence: TGTGCCAGCAGCCATAATCCGGGCGCCTTAGACGGGAAGCAGTTCTTC. It is translated as CASSHNPGALDGKQFF.

This chain connects TRBV27 to TRBJ2-1; D might be TRBD2 (5 bases). This CDR3 is built from 15 residues. Between the trimmed V and J ends, which lost 6 bases and 6 bases, there was a span of 18 bases. CDR1 and CDR2 from the germline V gene are MNHEY and SMNVEV (reference sequence). The CDR3 spells CASSLTFEGLNEQFF. CDR3 DNA sequence: TGTGCCAGCAGCCTCACATTCGAGGGCCTCAATGAGCAGTTCTTC.

The V call is TRBV6-1, the J call TRBJ1-2; no clear D gene. Trimming removed 0 bases from V and 8 bases from J, with 13 bases in between. The CDR3 has 14 amino acids. Germline V gene sequence: CDR1 MNHNS, CDR2 SASEGT. CDR3 bases: TGTGCCAGCAGTGAAGCGGCAGCGGGGAAAGGCTACACCTTC. Translated, it gives CASSEAAAGKGYTF.